This passage covers 21 T cell receptor beta chains from one sample sequenced in a study of tumor-infiltrating lymphocytes in primary liver carcinoma. Making TCR beta cDNA involved roughly 0.55 ug total RNA and a constant-region primer. Sequencing libraries for TCR beta derived from three nested multiplex PCR rounds that used slightly modified ARM-PCR. Investigators reported that the first two PCR rounds, at 10 cycles each, used TRBV1-TRBV30 forward primers with a C-beta reverse primer. MiXCR, run by TCRdb on the multiplex PCR reads, gives a single entry per CDR3 protein. The sample includes around 100,000 distinct CDR3 sequences, around two thirds seen only once; the top ten take 10% to 15%. Taking about 18-31 mg of unsorted bulk tissue, the authors co-extracted RNA and DNA. Material for sequencing was liver tumor tissue from sampling region 2. Subset described: tumor region T2, inferior pole. These receptors came from a woman in her sixties or seventies with primary liver carcinoma and hepatitis B virus infection.

This clonotype came up once. A read error may produce the germline difference seen at one junction end. The chain recombines TRBV6-5 with TRBJ2-5, with 8 bases aligning to TRBD1. Germline V gene sequence: CDR1 MNHEY, CDR2 SVGAGI. This CDR3 is 15 amino acids long. CDR3 residues: CTSRMGPAQGETQYF. The CDR3 nucleotides are TGTACCAGCAGGATGGGACCGGCACAGGGGGAGACCCAGTATTTC.

Comments on this clonotype: An end of the junction does not agree with germline; a read error may underlie this. CDR3 amino acids: CASSLGPRSSYNEQYF. In DNA form, the CDR3 reads TGTGCCAGCAGTTTAGGCCCCAGGAGCTCCTACAATGAGCAGTACTTC. The gene calls are TRBV11-3 and TRBJ2-1; no clear D gene. The tail of the sequence fits TRBJ2-7 better, so the J call may be wrong. The CDR3 loop spans 16 amino acids. From germline, CDR1 is SGHNT and CDR2 YENEEA.

Concerning this clonotype itself: At one end the junction does not follow the germline gene, possibly because of a read error. The V and J genes are TRBV4-1 and TRBJ2-6; D not resolved. The CDR3 runs 17 residues. CDR1 MGHRA and CDR2 YSYEKL come from the germline V gene. The CDR3 sequence is CVSSQDLRVSGANVLTF. The DNA of the CDR3 is TGCGTCAGCAGCCAAGATCTGAGAGTCTCTGGAGCCAACGTCCTGACTTTC.

Of note for this clonotype: The CDR3 end shows no conserved phenylalanine or tryptophan, and so a read error is likely. The chain is built from TRBV29-1 and TRBJ2-5, with TRBD1 matching 11 bases. Germline CDR1 SQVTM, CDR2 ANQGSEA. The V segment lost 3 bases and the J segment 5 bases; nucleotides outside the gene matches: 8. This CDR3 is built from 15 residues. CDR3 DNA: TGCAGCGTTGAGTCCGGGACAGGGGGTCTTGAGACCCAGTACCTC. This encodes CSVESGTGGLETQYL.

The V and J genes are TRBV6-1 and TRBJ2-4; a possible D gene is TRBD1 (6 bases). There are 16 residues in the CDR3. The germline V gene encodes CDR1 MNHNS and CDR2 SASEGT. For the CDR3, the DNA is TGTGCTATCAGTGAACTGGGGGCGCGGACCAAAAACATTCAGTACTTC. It yields the protein CAISELGARTKNIQYF.

The chain combines TRBV29-1 with TRBJ2-3, with TRBD2 as a possible D gene (6 bases). Germline lookup yields CDR1 SQVTM and CDR2 ANQGSEA. Trimming removed 6 bases from V and 3 bases from J, with 13 bases in between. The CDR3 runs to 13 residues. The CDR3 loop reads CSVGSGRTDTQYF. The CDR3 DNA follows: TGCAGCGTCGGGAGCGGTAGAACAGATACGCAGTATTTT.

This clonotype was recorded at least ten times. The CDR3, as DNA: TGCAGCGTTATGTCCGGGACTAGCGTCGCAGATACGCAGTATTTT. Amino acid sequence: CSVMSGTSVADTQYF. V and J are TRBV29-1 and TRBJ2-3, with 10 positions matching TRBD2. In germline, CDR1 is SQVTM, CDR2 ANQGSEA. V lost 5 bases, J lost 4 bases, and 9 bases stayed unmatched. The CDR3 runs to 15 residues.

A note on this clonotype: The junction departs from germline at one end; a sequencing error may be responsible. The V gene is TRBV10-3, the J gene TRBJ2-1; a weak D match, TRBD2 (5 bases). Germline V lookup: CDR1 ENHRY, CDR2 SYGVKD. CDR3 length equals 14 residues. CDR3 region: CATSEGNSDSGQFF. The CDR3 region has the DNA TGTGCCACCAGTGAGGGAAATAGCGATTCTGGGCAGTTCTTC.

To note about this clonotype: The junction does not match germline at one end; this may be a read error. The rearrangement joins TRBV5-1 to TRBJ2-1; 7 positions agree with TRBD1. The CDR3 spans 14 residues. CDR1 is SGHRS, CDR2 YFSETQ, per germline. The CDR3 nucleotides are TGCACCAGCAGCTTCCCTAACAGGGGCAATGAGCAGTTCTTC. Translating gives CTSSFPNRGNEQFF.

Concerning this clonotype: With a much larger clone just one base away, this may be a read error. V usage is TRBV7-8 and J usage is TRBJ2-1; 7 nucleotides align to TRBD1. Germline CDR1 is SGHVS and CDR2 is FQNEAQ. The CDR3 is 15 residues long. The CDR3 here is CASSRRDSLLNEQLF. CDR3 bases: TGTGCCAGCAGCCGCCGGGACAGCCTCCTCAATGAGCAGCTCTTC.

A note on this clonotype: This may be a read error: a much more frequent sequence differs by one nucleotide. CDR3 nucleotide sequence: TGTGCCAGCAGTAGAATAGGGGGCGCGGACAATCAGCCCCAGCATTTT. This encodes CASSRIGGADNQPQHF. The chain joins TRBV2 to TRBJ1-5, with 7 bases aligning to TRBD1. The germline V gene encodes CDR1 SNHLY and CDR2 FYNNEI. Trimming removed 5 bases from V and 3 bases from J; junction bases left unmatched: 10. The CDR3 is 16 amino acids.

A few counts support this clonotype. One base away lies a much larger clone, so this may be a sequencing read error. The chain is built from TRBV30 and TRBJ2-1; 10 bases align to TRBD1. CDR1 GTSNPN and CDR2 SVGIG come from the germline V gene (reference sequence). The CDR3 contains 15 residues. Unmatched junction bases numbered 9, after V lost 4 bases and J lost 6 bases. The CDR3 DNA sequence: TGTGCCTGGAAAATCCCGGGACAGGGGAGCAATGAGCAGTTCTTC. It yields the protein CAWKIPGQGSNEQFF.

A remark on this clonotype: Here the CDR3 omits its conserved ending phenylalanine or tryptophan, so a read error is the likely source. V gene TRBV6-1 combines with J gene TRBJ2-7; 7 bases agree with TRBD2. This CDR3 is built from 14 residues. Germline lookup yields CDR1 MNHNS and CDR2 SASEGT. V was clipped by 9 bases and J by 7 bases; unmatched bases: 15. The CDR3 DNA reads TGTGCCAGAAGTTTAACTAGCGCCACTACGGAGCAGTACCTC. This translates into CARSLTSATTEQYL.

Only one count was recorded for this clonotype. V usage is TRBV6-5 and J usage is TRBJ1-2, with D unresolved. Looked up from germline, CDR1 is MNHEY and CDR2 is SVGAGI. The ends were cut back, 10 bases at V and 13 bases at J, with 22 bases in the middle. CDR3 size: 12 residues. CDR3 in amino acids: CANRGSQWAGTF. DNA of the CDR3: TGTGCCAACAGAGGGTCCCAGTGGGCGGGCACCTTC.

On this clonotype: One end of the junction fails to match germline, which may point to a read error. The chain uses TRBV4-2 and TRBJ1-2, with D uncertain. CDR1 is LGHNA and CDR2 is YNFKEQ in the germline V gene. The CDR3 totals 13 residues. The CDR3 protein is CVSSFRENYGYTF. In DNA form, the CDR3 reads TGTGTCAGCAGCTTTCGGGAAAATTATGGCTACACCTTC.

Details on this clonotype: A read error may produce the germline difference seen at one junction end. This rearrangement joins TRBV18 to TRBJ2-7; D gene uncertain. Germline assignment: CDR1 KGHSH and CDR2 LQKENI. CDR3 length: 12 residues. CDR3 amino acids: CAGSPDTWGQYF. CDR3 in DNA: TGTGCCGGCTCCCCCGATACTTGGGGGCAGTACTTC.

About this clonotype: Compared with germline, one end of the junction differs, possibly owing to a read error. The rearrangement joins TRBV11-3 to TRBJ1-1, with 7 bases that match TRBD1. Germline lookup yields CDR1 SGHNT and CDR2 YENEEA. The CDR3 covers 14 residues. In DNA form, the CDR3 reads TGTGCCGGCAGCCGGGACAGCTTGAACACTGAAGCTTTCTTT. Residues: CAGSRDSLNTEAFF. Looking up the rest from reference TRBV11-3 and TRBJ1-1 gives the full variable domain: EAGVVQSPRYKIIEKKQPVAFWCNPISGHNTLYWYLQNLGQGPELLIRYENEEAVDDSQLPKDRFSAERLKGVDSTLKIQPAELGDSAVYLCAGSRDSLNTEAFFGQGTRLTVV.

Turning to this clonotype: This may be a read error, as it is one base from a much larger clone. The rearrangement links TRBV2 to TRBJ1-4; D unclear. The CDR3 sequence is 14 residues long. Germline CDR1 reads SNHLY; CDR2 reads FYNNEI. Trimming removed 4 bases from V and 7 bases from J, with 13 bases in between. The chain's CDR3 is CASSATGLGEKLFF. CDR3 DNA: TGTGCCAGCAGTGCGACCGGGTTGGGTGAAAAACTGTTTTTT.

This clonotype was observed a single time. A read error may produce the germline difference seen at one junction end. The genes are TRBV28 and TRBJ1-1, with D perhaps TRBD1 (6 bases). Germline V gene lookup returns CDR1 MDHEN and CDR2 SYDVKM. The CDR3 spans 13 residues. CDR3 DNA: TGTGCCAGCGGGGGACATACAGTGACTGATGCTTTCTTT. Amino acids: CASGGHTVTDAFF.

This clonotype was observed a few times. This may be a read error, as it is one base from a much larger clone. The chain recombines TRBV6-2 or TRBV6-3 with TRBJ2-3; D is ambiguous. Germline values: CDR1 MNHEY, CDR2 SVGEGT. This CDR3 is 14 amino acids long. DNA of the CDR3: TGTGCCAGCAGTTTGAACAACGGGCCAGATATGCAGTATTTT. This gives the protein CASSLNNGPDMQYF.

In regard to this clonotype: The conserved closing phenylalanine or tryptophan is absent in this CDR3, likely reflecting a read error. The CDR3 DNA is TGTGCCAGCAGCTTACGTGCCCGACAAGAGACCCAGTACCTC. Translation: CASSLRARQETQYL. The chain couples TRBV7-9 to TRBJ2-5, with no clear D. The germline V gene encodes CDR1 SEHNR and CDR2 FQNEAQ (reference sequence). This CDR3 comprises 14 residues. V lost 2 bases to trimming and J lost 2 bases, with 9 bases between them.